The entry below describes one T cell receptor beta chain. Antigen: not known. The data were taken from a study of long-term antiretroviral therapy in people with HIV. Study conclusions and caveats: The study found narrower CDR3 length ranges in HIV repertoires than in controls. Dominance of pre-ART expanded clones persisted, fluctuating and often declining after ART.

Trimming cost V 1 base and J 7 bases; bases outside gene matches: 5. This CDR3 is 14 amino acids long. Looked up from germline, CDR1 is KGHSH and CDR2 is LQKENI. Version v3.0 of the immunoSEQ assay was performed at survey level. Sequencing was intended to reach about 35,000-55,000 T-cell genomes per sample. TCRdb's copy holds only in-frame clones and misses some; the assay was immunoSEQ multiplex PCR. This sample yields over 35,000 clones, of which roughly 80% are seen a single time; under 7% belongs to the top ten. The sequence came from a young man with HIV. The chain is built from TRBV18 and TRBJ2-7, with 9 bases identical to TRBD1. The sequencing used unsorted PBMCs, collected 3.4 years after starting antiretroviral therapy. The CDR3 loop reads CASSPRDRVGEQYF. As DNA, the CDR3 is TGTGCCAGCTCACCACGGGACAGGGTGGGTGAGCAGTACTTC.